Below, 9 T cell receptor beta chains from the same sample are listed, as sequenced in a study of cytomegalovirus exposure and HLA in healthy donors. The study ran its PCR with 60 Vbeta and 13 Jbeta primers. Libraries were prepared by immunoSEQ multiplex PCR; TCRdb keeps only in-frame clonotypes and omits some of them. The repertoire holds 150,000 or so clones, with around 70% as singletons. Sequences were obtained from PBMCs. These TCRs come from a young man in good health and CMV-seronegative.

The chain employs TRBV5-5 and TRBJ1-5; D is unresolved. Germline assignment: CDR1 SGHKS and CDR2 YYEKEE (reference sequence). The CDR3 is 13 residues long. V was pared by 0 bases and J by 5 bases, with 6 bases between. The CDR3 protein is CASSLVADQPQHF. The CDR3 DNA reads as TGTGCCAGCAGCTTGGTGGCAGATCAGCCCCAGCATTTT.

This chain uses TRBV28 with TRBJ1-5, with TRBD1 matching over 10 bases. V trimming: 5 bases; J trimming: 0 bases; junction bases outside the gene matches: 10. From germline, CDR1 is MDHEN and CDR2 SYDVKM. CDR3 size: 18 residues. CDR3 bases: TGTGCCAGCAGTGCCGGGACAGGGGTCTGGGGTAGCAATCAGCCCCAGCATTTT. Encoded protein: CASSAGTGVWGSNQPQHF.

A remark on this clone: An end of the junction does not agree with germline; a read error may underlie this. This chain connects TRBV29-1 to TRBJ1-2, with 7 bases aligning to TRBD1. The CDR3 has 12 amino acids. The germline gives CDR1 SQVTM, CDR2 ANQGSEA. The CDR3 nucleotides read TGCAGCGCCAGCGACAGGGCGGGCGGCTACCCCTTC. This sequence encodes CSASDRAGGYPF.

The chain has TRBV18 and TRBJ1-3, with D possibly being TRBD1 (5 bases). This CDR3 is 16 amino acids long. Germline assignment: CDR1 KGHSH and CDR2 LQKENI. V was cut by 2 bases and J by 0 bases, with 11 bases left in between. This CDR3 is CASSPFQQDSGNTIYF. The CDR3 DNA reads as TGTGCCAGCTCACCATTTCAACAGGACTCTGGAAACACCATATATTTT. Using reference TRBV18 and TRBJ1-3 for the parts outside the CDR3, the full variable domain is NAGVMQNPRHLVRRRGQEARLRCSPMKGHSHVYWYRQLPEEGLKFMVYLQKENIIDESGMPKERFSAEFPKEGPSILRIQQVVRGDSAAYFCASSPFQQDSGNTIYFGEGSWLTVV.

The V call is TRBV4-3, the J call TRBJ1-6; D remains ambiguous. Germline CDR1 and CDR2: LGHNA and YSLEER. The CDR3 is made up of 15 amino acids. V shed 3 bases and J shed 8 bases, with 14 bases lying between them. The CDR3 DNA follows: TGCGCCAGCAGCCAGGACGGGGAGTTAGATTCACCCCTCCACTTT. It yields the protein CASSQDGELDSPLHF.

The chain is built from TRBV10-3 and TRBJ2-3, with D tentatively TRBD2 (5 bases). The germline CDR1 and CDR2 sequences are ENHRY and SYGVKD. Between the trimmed V and J ends, which lost 2 bases and 1 base, there was a span of 10 bases. CDR3 length equals 15 residues. CDR3: CAISEISGGTDTQYF. The CDR3 DNA sequence: TGTGCCATCAGTGAGATCAGCGGAGGCACAGATACGCAGTATTTT.

V is TRBV5-1 and J is TRBJ2-5; 8 nucleotides match TRBD2. Trimming removed 5 bases from V and 5 bases from J; junction bases left unmatched: 5. The CDR3 runs to 13 residues. The germline V gene encodes CDR1 SGHRS and CDR2 YFSETQ. This CDR3 is CASSSGGGETQYF. The CDR3, as DNA: TGCGCCAGCAGTTCTGGCGGGGGGGAGACCCAGTACTTC.

V gene TRBV2 combines with J gene TRBJ2-1; D may be TRBD1 (6 bases). The length of the CDR3 is 13 residues. Looked up from germline, CDR1 is SNHLY and CDR2 is FYNNEI. Deletions cut 6 bases from V and 2 bases from J, with 8 bases between. CDR3 loop: CASREGAYNEQFF. In DNA, the CDR3 is TGTGCCAGCAGAGAGGGGGCCTACAATGAGCAGTTCTTC.

The CDR3 DNA sequence: TGTGCCAGCAGCTTACGGTCAGGGAACTATGGCTACACCTTC. Translation gives CASSLRSGNYGYTF. The chain carries TRBV5-4 and TRBJ1-2; D is perhaps TRBD1 (5 bases). This CDR3 has 14 amino acids. CDR1 is SGHNT, CDR2 YYREEE, per germline (reference sequence). Trimming stripped 2 bases from V and 2 bases from J, with 10 bases between.